The 12 T cell receptor beta chains in this list originate from one sample, sequenced in a study of PD-1 blockade in classical Hodgkin lymphoma (dated by TCRdb to 2019 to 2021). Read against the paper, the sample's time point label means: cycle 1 day 1 (C1D1), immediately before nivolumab initiation. Relapse after autologous stem cell transplantation had occurred in all trial patients, and cohorts A, B and C were distinguished by prior brentuximab vedotin exposure. The library came from the immunoSEQ multiplex PCR assay. Drawn from immuneACCESS, this table holds only the in-frame rearrangements with V and J called that TCRdb kept. Clones are partly lost; checked studies trace under half to an unresolved V gene and leave the rest unexplained. A total of approximately 37,000 clones appear in this sample, 78% of them only once. The ten largest account for about an eighth of the sample. The sequenced sample was peripheral blood mononuclear cells (PBMCs), obtained at baseline. The receptors were sampled from a human donor with classical Hodgkin lymphoma.

This chain joins TRBV7-2 and TRBJ2-7, with D perhaps matching TRBD1 (5 bases). Trimming shortened V by 3 bases and J by 0 bases, and 15 bases separated the two germline ends. The CDR3 runs 16 residues. The V gene's germline CDR1 is SGHTA and CDR2 FQGNSA. The CDR3 coding sequence is TGTGCCAGCAGCTTCCCCGACAGTCTTAACTCCTACGAGCAGTACTTC. It specifies CASSFPDSLNSYEQYF.

This chain uses TRBV2 with TRBJ2-7; the D gene is possibly TRBD1 (5 bases). The V and J ends lost 7 bases and 6 bases respectively, with 25 bases between them. CDR3 length: 16 amino acids. Germline-derived CDR1 and CDR2 are SNHLY and FYNNEI. CDR3 nucleotides: TGTGCCAGCACCCAAGGACGCGGTGCAGGGTTGGGCGAGCAGTACTTC. Its translation is CASTQGRGAGLGEQYF.

This rearrangement joins TRBV6-7 to TRBJ2-7; D is unresolved. TRBV6-7 carries the ORF label, with uncertain function. The germline V and J ends were trimmed by 4 bases and 3 bases, with 22 bases remaining between them. The length of the CDR3 is 17 residues. This CDR3 reads CASSLSPVAGESYEQYF. CDR3 DNA: TGTGCCAGCAGTTTGTCACCCGTCGCTGGGGAAAGCTACGAGCAGTACTTC.

The rearrangement joins TRBV29-1 to TRBJ2-1; 10 nucleotides match TRBD1. J lost 14 bases, V lost 0 bases, and 4 bases had no gene match. This CDR3 is 12 amino acids long. Germline lookup yields CDR1 SQVTM and CDR2 ANQGSEA. DNA for the CDR3: TGCAGCGTTGAAGATGACAGGGGGCAGGAGTTCTTC. Its protein is CSVEDDRGQEFF.

This clone is a singleton in its sample. In DNA, the CDR3 is TGTGCCAGTAGTTCCCGGACAGGGGGCGAAACATATAGCAATCAGCCCCAGCATTTT. Its translation: CASSSRTGGETYSNQPQHF. The chain recombines TRBV19 with TRBJ1-5; 11 nucleotides match TRBD1. The CDR3 extends over 19 amino acids. Unmatched junction bases numbered 12, after V lost 5 bases and J lost 0 bases. CDR1 is LNHDA and CDR2 is SQIVND in the germline V gene (reference sequence).

The J gene is TRBJ1-1, the V gene TRBV7-8, with D possibly TRBD1 on 6 matching bases. The germline V and J ends were trimmed by 5 bases and 4 bases, with 11 bases remaining between them. The CDR3 covers 13 residues. CDR1 and CDR2 from the germline V gene are SGHVS and FQNEAQ. CDR3 sequence reads: CASSRTGFTEAFF. The CDR3 bases are TGTGCCAGCAGCCGCACAGGGTTCACTGAAGCTTTCTTT. The whole variable domain, filled in from reference TRBV7-8 and TRBJ1-1, reads GAGVSQSPRYKVAKRGQDVALRCDPISGHVSLFWYQQALGQGPEFLTYFQNEAQLDKSGLPSDRFFAERPEGSVSTLKIQRTQQEDSAVYLCASSRTGFTEAFFGQGTRLTVV.

The rearrangement joins TRBV7-2 to TRBJ2-2; 7 bases agree with TRBD1. From germline, CDR1 is SGHTA and CDR2 FQGNSA. The CDR3 loop spans 16 amino acids. V lost 2 bases and J lost 4; bases outside the gene matches: 7. CDR3 region: CASSLRLGQTTGELFF. CDR3 DNA: TGTGCCAGCAGCTTAAGGCTGGGACAGACCACCGGGGAGCTGTTTTTT.

This chain joins TRBV4-1 and TRBJ1-5; TRBD1 matches at 7 bases. The CDR3 is made up of 15 amino acids. V dropped 4 bases and J dropped 5; count of bases not matched to a gene: 8. Germline V gene sequence: CDR1 MGHRA, CDR2 YSYEKL. The CDR3 DNA sequence: TGCGCCAGCAGCCTACAACAGGGGCCGCATCAGCCCCAGCATTTT. It specifies CASSLQQGPHQPQHF.

This sequence joins TRBV7-2 and TRBJ2-7, with D perhaps matching TRBD1 (6 bases). CDR1 and CDR2 (germline): SGHTA, FQGNSA. The CDR3 has 15 residues. Trimming took off 4 bases at V and 3 bases at J, with 16 bases between the two ends. CDR3 loop: CASSSFNRALYEQYF. The CDR3 DNA reads as TGTGCCAGCAGCTCCTTCAACAGGGCCCTCTACGAGCAGTACTTC.

The J gene is TRBJ1-4, the V gene TRBV19; D perhaps matches TRBD1 (6 bases). Looked up from germline, CDR1 is LNHDA and CDR2 is SQIVND (reference sequence). V was shortened by 7 bases and J by 11 bases, with 17 bases between the two germline ends. This CDR3 spans 13 amino acids. CDR3 amino acids: CASNHGEGVKLFF. The CDR3 DNA is TGTGCCAGTAATCACGGGGAGGGGGTGAAACTGTTTTTT.

The chain joins TRBV9 to TRBJ2-3; D not resolved. This CDR3 region has 15 residues. V lost 0 bases, J lost 4 bases, and 12 bases lay in between. Germline CDR1 SGDLS, CDR2 YYNGEE. CDR3 sequence: CASSVVDRVADTQYF. The CDR3 DNA reads as TGTGCCAGCAGCGTAGTAGATAGGGTCGCAGATACGCAGTATTTT. Looking up the rest from reference TRBV9 and TRBJ2-3 gives the full variable domain: DSGVTQTPKHLITATGQRVTLRCSPRSGDLSVYWYQQSLDQGLQFLIQYYNGEERAKGNILERFSAQQFPDLHSELNLSSLELGDSALYFCASSVVDRVADTQYFGPGTRLTVL.

V usage is TRBV5-8 and J usage is TRBJ1-5; TRBD1 agrees at 8 bases. The CDR3 length is 13 residues. Germline V gene lookup returns CDR1 SGHTS and CDR2 YDEGEE. V lost 0 bases to trimming and J lost 7 bases; unmatched junction nucleotides: 0. The CDR3, as DNA: TGTGCCAGCAGCTTGGACAGGGGGCAGCCCCAGCATTTT. It codes for CASSLDRGQPQHF.